The 2 T cell receptor beta chains presented below share a single source sample, sequenced in a study of T-cell reconstitution after alpha-beta-depleted transplantation in children. The TCRbeta library was prepared with unique molecular identifiers. TCRdb redid the calling of the PCR reads with MiXCR, one entry per CDR3 protein. Found here are a few hundred thousand distinct CDR3 sequences, 10% to 15% of them singletons; the top ten hold 2% to 2.5%. The sample in question was PBMCs, mostly from graft donor cells, obtained 360 days after TCRalphabeta/CD19-depleted stem cell transplant. The receptors shown here come from a male patient younger than 18 who had a stem cell transplant for acute myeloid leukemia, so the T cells may come from the graft donor.

The sample holds a few counts of this clonotype. The CDR3 loop is CSAASDYNEQFF. CDR3 sequence (DNA): TGCAGTGCTGCTTCGGATTACAATGAGCAGTTCTTC. This rearrangement joins TRBV20-1 to TRBJ2-1; D is unclear. The CDR3 consists of 12 residues. V was cut by 5 bases and J by 4 bases, with 9 bases left in between. CDR1 DFQATT and CDR2 SNEGSKA come from the germline V gene (reference sequence).

This clonotype appeared a few times. The chain uses TRBV7-3 and TRBJ2-3; D gene uncertain. CDR1 is SGHTA, CDR2 FQGTGA, per germline. The CDR3 totals 15 residues. The ends were cut back, 1 base at V and 2 bases at J, with 10 bases in the middle. For the CDR3, the DNA is TGTGCCAGCAGCTTAATGGGCAGCACCACAGATACGCAGTATTTT. This translates into CASSLMGSTTDTQYF.